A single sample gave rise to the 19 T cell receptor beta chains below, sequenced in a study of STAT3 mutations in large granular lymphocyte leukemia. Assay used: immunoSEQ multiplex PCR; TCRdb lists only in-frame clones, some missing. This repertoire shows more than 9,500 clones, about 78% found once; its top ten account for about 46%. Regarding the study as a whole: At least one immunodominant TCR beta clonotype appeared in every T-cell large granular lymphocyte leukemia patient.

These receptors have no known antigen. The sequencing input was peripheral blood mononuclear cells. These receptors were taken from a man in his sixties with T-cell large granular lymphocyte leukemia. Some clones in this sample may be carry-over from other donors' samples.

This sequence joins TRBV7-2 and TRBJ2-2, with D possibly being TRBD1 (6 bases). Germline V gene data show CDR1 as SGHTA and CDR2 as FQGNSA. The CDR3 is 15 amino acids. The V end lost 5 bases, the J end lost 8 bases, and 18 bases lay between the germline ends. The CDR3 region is CASSHYRATTGELFF. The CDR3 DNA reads TGTGCCAGCAGCCATTACAGGGCCACTACAGGGGAGCTGTTTTTT. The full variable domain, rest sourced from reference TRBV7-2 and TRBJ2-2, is GAGVSQSPSNKVTEKGKDVELRCDPISGHTALYWYRQSLGQGLEFLIYFQGNSAPDKSGLPSDRFSAERTGGSVSTLTIQRTQQEDSAVYLCASSHYRATTGELFFGEGSRLTVL.

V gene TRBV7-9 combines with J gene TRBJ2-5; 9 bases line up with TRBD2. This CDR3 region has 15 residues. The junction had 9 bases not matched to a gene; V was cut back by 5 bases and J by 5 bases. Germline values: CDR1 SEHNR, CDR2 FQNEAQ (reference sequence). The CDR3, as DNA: TGTGCCAGCAGCCGTCCTGCGGGAGGGCCGGAGACCCAGTACTTC. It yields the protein CASSRPAGGPETQYF.

In DNA form, the CDR3 reads TGCGCCAGCAGCTTGGACCCCGGTGGGAATGGCTACACCTTC. Its protein is CASSLDPGGNGYTF. The chain couples TRBV5-1 to TRBJ1-2; D is ambiguous. V was pared by 0 bases and J by 6 bases, with 12 bases between. The CDR3 has 14 residues. CDR1 SGHRS and CDR2 YFSETQ come from the germline V gene.

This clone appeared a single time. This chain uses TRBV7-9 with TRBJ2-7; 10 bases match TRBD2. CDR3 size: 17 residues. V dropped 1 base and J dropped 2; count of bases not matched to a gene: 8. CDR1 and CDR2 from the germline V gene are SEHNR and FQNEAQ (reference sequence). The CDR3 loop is CASSLGSSGRQAYEQYF. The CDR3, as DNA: TGTGCCAGCAGCTTAGGTAGTAGCGGGAGGCAAGCCTACGAGCAGTACTTC.

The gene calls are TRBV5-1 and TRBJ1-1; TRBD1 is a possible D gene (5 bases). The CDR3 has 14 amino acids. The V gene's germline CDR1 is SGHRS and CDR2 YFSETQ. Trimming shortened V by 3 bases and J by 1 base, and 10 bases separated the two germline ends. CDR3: CASSWNRRNTEAFF. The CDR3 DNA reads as TGCGCCAGCAGCTGGAACAGGAGGAACACTGAAGCTTTCTTT.

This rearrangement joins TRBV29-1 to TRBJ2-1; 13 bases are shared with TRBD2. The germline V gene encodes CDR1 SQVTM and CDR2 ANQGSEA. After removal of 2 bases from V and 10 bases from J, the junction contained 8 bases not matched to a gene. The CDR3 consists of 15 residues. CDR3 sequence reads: CSVEPRLAGGLEQFF. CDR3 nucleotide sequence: TGCAGCGTTGAACCCCGACTAGCGGGAGGCCTGGAGCAGTTCTTC.

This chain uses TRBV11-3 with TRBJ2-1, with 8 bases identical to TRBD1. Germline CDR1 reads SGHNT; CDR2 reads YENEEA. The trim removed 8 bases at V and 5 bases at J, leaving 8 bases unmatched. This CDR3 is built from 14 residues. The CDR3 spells CASGGRGPDNEQFF. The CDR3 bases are TGTGCCAGCGGCGGCAGGGGGCCGGACAATGAGCAGTTCTTC. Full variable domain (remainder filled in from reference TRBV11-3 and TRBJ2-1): EAGVVQSPRYKIIEKKQPVAFWCNPISGHNTLYWYLQNLGQGPELLIRYENEEAVDDSQLPKDRFSAERLKGVDSTLKIQPAELGDSAVYLCASGGRGPDNEQFFGPGTRLTVL.

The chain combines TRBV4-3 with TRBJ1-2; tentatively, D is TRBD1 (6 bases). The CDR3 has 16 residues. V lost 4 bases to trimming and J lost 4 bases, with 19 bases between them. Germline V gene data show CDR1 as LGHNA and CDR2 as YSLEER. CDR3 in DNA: TGCGCCAGCAGCCCACCCAATACAGGGAGAGGCTATGGCTACACCTTC. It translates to CASSPPNTGRGYGYTF.

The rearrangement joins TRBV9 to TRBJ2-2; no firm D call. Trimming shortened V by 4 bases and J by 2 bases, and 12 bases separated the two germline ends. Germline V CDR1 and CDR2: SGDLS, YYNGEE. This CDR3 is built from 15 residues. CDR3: CASSPTGSNTGELFF. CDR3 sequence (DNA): TGTGCCAGCAGCCCAACCGGGTCAAACACCGGGGAGCTGTTTTTT.

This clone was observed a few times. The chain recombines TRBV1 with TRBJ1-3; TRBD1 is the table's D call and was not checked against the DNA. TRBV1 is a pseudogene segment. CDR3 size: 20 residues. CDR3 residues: CTSSQGIGGLMLPFGNTIYF. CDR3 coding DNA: TGCACCAGCAGCCAAGGGATTGGGGGCCTGATGCTTCCTTTCGGAAACACCATATATTTT.

This CDR3 is CASSFEPGDTQYF. DNA for the CDR3: TGTGCCAGCAGTTTCGAGCCGGGAGATACGCAGTATTTT. This chain links TRBV27 with TRBJ2-3; D call uncertain. Germline CDR1 is MNHEY and CDR2 is SMNVEV (reference sequence). V lost 3 bases, J lost 5 bases, and 9 bases lay in between. The CDR3 runs 13 residues.

The CDR3, as DNA: TGTGCCAGCAGCGTAGAGCCGAACACTGAAGCTTTCTTT. Translating gives CASSVEPNTEAFF. This chain joins TRBV9 and TRBJ1-1, with D uncertain. Per the germline V gene, CDR1 is SGDLS and CDR2 is YYNGEE. The CDR3 length is 13 residues. Between the trimmed V and J ends, which lost 0 bases and 1 base, there was a span of 4 bases.

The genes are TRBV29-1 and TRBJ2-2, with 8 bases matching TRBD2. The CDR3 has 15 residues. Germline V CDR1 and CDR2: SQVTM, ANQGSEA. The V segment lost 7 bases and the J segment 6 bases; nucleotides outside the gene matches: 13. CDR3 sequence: CSAHRRSGGAGELFF. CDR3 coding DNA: TGCAGCGCTCATCGAAGATCCGGGGGGGCCGGGGAGCTGTTTTTT.

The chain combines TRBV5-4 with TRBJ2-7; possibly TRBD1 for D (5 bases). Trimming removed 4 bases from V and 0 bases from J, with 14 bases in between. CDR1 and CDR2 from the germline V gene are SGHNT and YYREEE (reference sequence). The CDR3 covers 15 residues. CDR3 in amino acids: CASSQKLGDSYEQYF. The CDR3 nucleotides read TGTGCCAGCAGCCAAAAATTAGGGGACTCCTACGAGCAGTACTTC.

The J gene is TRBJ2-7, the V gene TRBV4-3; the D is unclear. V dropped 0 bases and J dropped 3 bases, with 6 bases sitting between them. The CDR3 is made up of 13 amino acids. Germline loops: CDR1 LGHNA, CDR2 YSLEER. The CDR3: CASSQDLNYEQYF. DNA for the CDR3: TGCGCCAGCAGCCAAGATCTGAACTACGAGCAGTACTTC.

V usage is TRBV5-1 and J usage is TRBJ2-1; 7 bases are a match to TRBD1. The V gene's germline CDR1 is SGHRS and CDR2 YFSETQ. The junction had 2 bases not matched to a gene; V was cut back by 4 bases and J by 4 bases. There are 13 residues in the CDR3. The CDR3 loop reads CASSTGQYNEQFF. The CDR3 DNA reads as TGCGCCAGCAGCACGGGACAGTACAATGAGCAGTTCTTC.

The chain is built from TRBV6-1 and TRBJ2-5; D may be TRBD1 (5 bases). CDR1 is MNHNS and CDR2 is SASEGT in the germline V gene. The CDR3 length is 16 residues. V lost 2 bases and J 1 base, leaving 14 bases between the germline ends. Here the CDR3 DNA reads TGTGCCAGCAGTGAAAGTCAAGGGGTGGGCCAAGAGACCCAGTACTTC. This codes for CASSESQGVGQETQYF.

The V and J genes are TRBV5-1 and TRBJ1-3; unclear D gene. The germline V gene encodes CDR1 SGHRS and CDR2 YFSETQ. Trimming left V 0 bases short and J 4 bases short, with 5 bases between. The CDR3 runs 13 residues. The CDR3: CASSLGTGNTIYF. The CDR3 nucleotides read TGCGCCAGCAGCTTGGGTACGGGAAACACCATATATTTT.

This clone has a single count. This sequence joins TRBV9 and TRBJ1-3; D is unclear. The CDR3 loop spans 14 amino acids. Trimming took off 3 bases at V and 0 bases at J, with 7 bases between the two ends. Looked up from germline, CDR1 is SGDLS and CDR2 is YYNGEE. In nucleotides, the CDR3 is TGTGCCAGCAGCGGAGGTAACTCTGGAAACACCATATATTTT. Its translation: CASSGGNSGNTIYF.